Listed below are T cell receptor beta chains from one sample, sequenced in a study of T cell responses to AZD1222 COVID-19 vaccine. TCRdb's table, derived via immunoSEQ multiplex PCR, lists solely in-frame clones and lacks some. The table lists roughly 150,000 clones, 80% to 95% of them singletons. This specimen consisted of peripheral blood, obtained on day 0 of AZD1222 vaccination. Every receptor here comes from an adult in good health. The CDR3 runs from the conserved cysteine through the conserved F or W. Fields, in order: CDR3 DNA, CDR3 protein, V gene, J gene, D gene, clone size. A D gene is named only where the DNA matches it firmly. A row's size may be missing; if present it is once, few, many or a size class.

TGTGCCAGCAGCCCCGCCAATCAGCCCCAGCATTTT	CASSPANQPQHF	TRBV12-3/TRBV12-4	TRBJ1-5	NA	NA
TGTGCCAGCAGCTTAGGTTGGACTAGCGGAACCTACGAGCAGTACTTC	CASSLGWTSGTYEQYF	TRBV7-8	TRBJ2-7	TRBD2	NA
TGTGCCAGCAGCTTGATCGCCGGCAGGGGGCCGCAGCAGTACTTC	CASSLIAGRGPQQYF	TRBV5-6	TRBJ2-7	TRBD1	NA
TGCGCCAGCAGCCCGCTACAGGCCTACGAGCAGTACTTC	CASSPLQAYEQYF	TRBV4-1	TRBJ2-7	NA	NA
TGTGCCAGCAGCTTAGCTGGGGGCTATAATTCACCCCTCCACTTT	CASSLAGGYNSPLHF	TRBV7-2	TRBJ1-6	NA	NA
TGTGCCAGTAGTATGAGGGAGAGCCCCTATGGCTACACCTTC	CASSMRESPYGYTF	TRBV19	TRBJ1-2	NA	NA
TGTGCCAGCAGCTCCGATGACACAGGTCGAGCACCCTACGAGCAGTACTTC	CASSSDDTGRAPYEQYF	TRBV7-7	TRBJ2-7	NA	NA
TGTGCCAGCAGCTTAGTCCCCGACAGGTCCCCAAACTACGAGCAGTACTTC	CASSLVPDRSPNYEQYF	TRBV11-2	TRBJ2-7	NA	NA
TGTGCCAGCAGCTTAGTTCCGCTCCCCAGGGATACGCAGTATTTT	CASSLVPLPRDTQYF	TRBV11-2	TRBJ2-3	NA	NA
TGTGCCAGCAGCACCACAGGGATGCCAGATACGCAGTATTTT	CASSTTGMPDTQYF	TRBV7-2	TRBJ2-3	NA	once
TGTGCCAGCAGTACCCGATTGGGACGGCTAGCCCAGTACTTC	CASSTRLGRLAQYF	TRBV28	TRBJ2-5	NA	NA
TGTGCCAGCAGTTTAATCTACGAGCAGTACTTC	CASSLIYEQYF	TRBV28	TRBJ2-7	NA	NA
TGTGCCAGCAGCTTCCGTATGGAGGAGCAGTTCTTC	CASSFRMEEQFF	TRBV11-3	TRBJ2-1	NA	NA
TGCGCCAGCAGCTTAGAATCCGGACTAGCGGGACTCAATGAGCAGTTCTTC	CASSLESGLAGLNEQFF	TRBV5-1	TRBJ2-1	TRBD2	NA
TGTGCCAGCAGTTTACAGCTCTATAATTCACCCCTCCACTTT	CASSLQLYNSPLHF	TRBV27	TRBJ1-6	NA	NA
TGTGCCAGCAGGGCTTCGGGACATAGGAGCCACTATGGCTACACCTTC	CASRASGHRSHYGYTF	TRBV11-2	TRBJ1-2	NA	NA
TGTGCCAGCAGCATGTCGGACTGGGGGAATGAAAAACTGTTTTTT	CASSMSDWGNEKLFF	TRBV7-9	TRBJ1-4	NA	NA
TGCAGTGCTAGCGACAACTATGGCTACACCTTC	CSASDNYGYTF	TRBV20-1	TRBJ1-2	NA	NA
TGTGCCAGCAGCCAAGATCGAGGCTCACCCCTCCACTTT	CASSQDRGSPLHF	TRBV3-1/TRBV3-2	TRBJ1-6	NA	NA
TGTGCCAGCAGTGAAGACAGTTTTCGCCCCAAAAACATTCAGTACTTC	CASSEDSFRPKNIQYF	TRBV6-1	TRBJ2-4	NA	once
TGTGCCAGCAGCCCAACGACTAGCGGAAGATACGAGCAGTACTTC	CASSPTTSGRYEQYF	TRBV27	TRBJ2-7	TRBD2	NA
TGTGCCAGCAGTTTCGCCGGGGAGCTGTTTTTT	CASSFAGELFF	TRBV12-3/TRBV12-4	TRBJ2-2	NA	NA
TGTGCCAGCAGCGGGGGACTAGCGGGAGTTAATGAGCAGTTCTTC	CASSGGLAGVNEQFF	TRBV7-6	TRBJ2-1	TRBD2	NA
TGCGCCAGCAGCTCCGTGCAGCCAAGCACAGATACGCAGTATTTT	CASSSVQPSTDTQYF	TRBV5-1	TRBJ2-3	NA	NA
TGTGCCGCCAGTATGAGAGCGGGTCTTACAGATACGCAGTATTTT	CAASMRAGLTDTQYF	TRBV6-1	TRBJ2-3	NA	NA
TGTGCCAGCAGCGGGGGGGTGGAACAGCCCCAGCATTTT	CASSGGVEQPQHF	TRBV2	TRBJ1-5	NA	NA
TGTGCCAGCAGCTCTAGCGGGAGAGCGGAGACCCAGTACTTC	CASSSSGRAETQYF	TRBV7-2	TRBJ2-5	TRBD2	NA
TGTGCCAGCAGCCCGGACAGGGAGATCTCTGGGGCCAACGTCCTGACTTTC	CASSPDREISGANVLTF	TRBV28	TRBJ2-6	TRBD1	NA
TGTGCCAGCAGATTGGACAGGGGCGGAGAGACCCAGTACTTC	CASRLDRGGETQYF	TRBV28	TRBJ2-5	TRBD1	NA